This T cell receptor beta chain was identified in a study of T cell responses to AZD1222 COVID-19 vaccine. Study-wide findings and caveats: Every sample of the repertoires postdated the peak T cell response.

Points on this clone: What it recognizes is unknown.

V gave up 1 base and J gave up 7 bases, with 4 bases separating them. Germline V CDR1 and CDR2: MNHEY, SVGAGI. The CDR3 covers 12 residues. Clones were sequenced by immunoSEQ multiplex PCR, and TCRdb holds only the in-frame ones, with some missing. The sample holds about 110,000 clones; under 90% are singletons and the top ten take around 4.5%. The input for sequencing was peripheral blood, taken on day 0 of AZD1222 vaccination. This TCR was recovered from an adult in good health. The V call is TRBV6-5, the J call TRBJ2-2, with D uncertain. This chain's CDR3 is CASSYWGGELFF. CDR3 nucleotides: TGTGCCAGCAGTTACTGGGGCGGGGAGCTGTTTTTT.